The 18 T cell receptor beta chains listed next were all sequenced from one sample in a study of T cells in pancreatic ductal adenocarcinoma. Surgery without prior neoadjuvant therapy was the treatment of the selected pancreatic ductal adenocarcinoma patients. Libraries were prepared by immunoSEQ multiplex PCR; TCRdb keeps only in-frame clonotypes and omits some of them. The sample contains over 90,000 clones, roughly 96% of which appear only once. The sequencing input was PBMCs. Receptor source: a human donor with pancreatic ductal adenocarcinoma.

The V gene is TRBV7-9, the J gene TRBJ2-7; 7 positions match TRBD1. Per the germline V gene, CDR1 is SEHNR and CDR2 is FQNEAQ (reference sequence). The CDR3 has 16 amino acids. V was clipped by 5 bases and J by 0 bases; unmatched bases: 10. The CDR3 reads CASSQIRDSFSYEQYF. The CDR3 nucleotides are TGTGCCAGCAGCCAAATCCGGGACAGCTTCTCCTACGAGCAGTACTTC.

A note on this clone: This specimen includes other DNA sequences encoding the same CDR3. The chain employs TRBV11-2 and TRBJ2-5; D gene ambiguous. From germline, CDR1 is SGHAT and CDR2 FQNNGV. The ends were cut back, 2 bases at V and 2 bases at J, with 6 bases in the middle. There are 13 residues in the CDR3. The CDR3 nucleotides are TGTGCCAGCAGCTTATCCCCACAAGAGACCCAGTACTTC. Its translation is CASSLSPQETQYF.

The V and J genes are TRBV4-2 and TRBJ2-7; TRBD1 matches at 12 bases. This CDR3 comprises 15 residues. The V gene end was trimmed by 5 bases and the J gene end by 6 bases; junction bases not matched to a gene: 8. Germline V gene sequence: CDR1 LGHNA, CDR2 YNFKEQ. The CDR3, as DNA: TGTGCCAGCAGCGCTCCGGGACAGGGGGCGGGCGAGCAGTACTTC. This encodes CASSAPGQGAGEQYF.

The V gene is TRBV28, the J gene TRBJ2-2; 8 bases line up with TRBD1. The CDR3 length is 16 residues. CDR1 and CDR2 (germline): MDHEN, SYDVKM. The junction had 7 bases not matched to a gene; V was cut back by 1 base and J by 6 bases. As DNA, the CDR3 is TGTGCCAGCAGTTTATCCCAGGGGACAGGCCCCGGGGAGCTGTTTTTT. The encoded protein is CASSLSQGTGPGELFF.

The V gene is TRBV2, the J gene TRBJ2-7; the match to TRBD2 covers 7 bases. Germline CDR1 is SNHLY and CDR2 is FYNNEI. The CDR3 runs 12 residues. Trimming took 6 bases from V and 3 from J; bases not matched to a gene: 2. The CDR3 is CASRASGYEQYF. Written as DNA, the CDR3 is TGTGCCAGCAGGGCTAGCGGCTACGAGCAGTACTTC.

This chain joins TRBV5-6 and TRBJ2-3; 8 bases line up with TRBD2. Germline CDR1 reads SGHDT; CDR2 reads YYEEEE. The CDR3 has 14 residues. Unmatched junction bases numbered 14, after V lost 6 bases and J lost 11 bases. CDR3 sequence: CASTGTLPSGRQYF. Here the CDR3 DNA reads TGTGCCAGCACCGGGACTCTCCCCAGCGGGAGGCAGTATTTT.

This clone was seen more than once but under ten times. The CDR3 sequence is CASRKVGGYTF. As DNA, the CDR3 is TGTGCCAGCAGGAAAGTCGGTGGCTACACCTTC. The rearrangement links TRBV6-5 to TRBJ1-2; no clear D gene. The CDR3 loop spans 11 amino acids. The V gene's germline CDR1 is MNHEY and CDR2 SVGAGI. V was cut by 6 bases and J by 7 bases, with 9 bases left in between.

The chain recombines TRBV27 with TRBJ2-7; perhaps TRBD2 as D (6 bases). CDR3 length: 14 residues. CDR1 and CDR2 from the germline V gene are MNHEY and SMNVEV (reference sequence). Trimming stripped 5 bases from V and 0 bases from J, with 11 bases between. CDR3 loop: CASSRREDSYEQYF. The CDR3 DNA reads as TGTGCCAGCAGTCGGAGGGAAGACTCCTACGAGCAGTACTTC.

The chain's CDR3 is CASSESWDRGLNTEAFF. The CDR3 nucleotides are TGCGCCAGCAGTGAGTCTTGGGACAGGGGGCTGAACACTGAAGCTTTCTTT. The genes are TRBV10-2 and TRBJ1-1; TRBD1 aligns across 12 bases. J gave up 0 bases and V 0 bases, and 2 bases lay outside the gene matches. Germline V lookup: CDR1 WSHSY, CDR2 SAAADI. CDR3 length: 17 amino acids.

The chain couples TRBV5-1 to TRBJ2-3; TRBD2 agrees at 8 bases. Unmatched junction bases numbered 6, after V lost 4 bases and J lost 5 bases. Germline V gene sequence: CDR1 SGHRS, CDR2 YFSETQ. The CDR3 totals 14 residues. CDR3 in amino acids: CASSRERELDTQYF. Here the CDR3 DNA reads TGCGCCAGCAGCCGGGAGCGGGAGTTAGATACGCAGTATTTT.

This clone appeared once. CDR3: CASSQTGLSGNTIYF. CDR3 in DNA: TGTGCCAGCAGCCAGACAGGGCTCTCTGGAAACACCATATATTTT. The V gene is TRBV5-4, the J gene TRBJ1-3; 7 bases are a match to TRBD1. V trimming: 4 bases; J trimming: 0 bases; junction bases outside the gene matches: 4. The germline V gene has CDR1 SGHNT and CDR2 YYREEE (reference sequence). This CDR3 contains 15 residues.

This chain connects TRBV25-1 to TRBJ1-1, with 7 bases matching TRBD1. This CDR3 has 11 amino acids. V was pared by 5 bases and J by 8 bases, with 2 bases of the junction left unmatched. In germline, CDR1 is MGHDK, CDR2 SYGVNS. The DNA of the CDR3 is TGTGCCAGCAGTCGACAGGGAGAAGCTTTCTTT. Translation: CASSRQGEAFF.

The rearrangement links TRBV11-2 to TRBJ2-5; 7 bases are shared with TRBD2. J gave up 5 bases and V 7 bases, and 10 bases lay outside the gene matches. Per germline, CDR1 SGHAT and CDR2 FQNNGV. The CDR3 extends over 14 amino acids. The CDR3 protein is CASNNGGWRETQYF. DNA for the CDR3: TGTGCCAGCAATAACGGGGGGTGGAGGGAGACCCAGTACTTC.

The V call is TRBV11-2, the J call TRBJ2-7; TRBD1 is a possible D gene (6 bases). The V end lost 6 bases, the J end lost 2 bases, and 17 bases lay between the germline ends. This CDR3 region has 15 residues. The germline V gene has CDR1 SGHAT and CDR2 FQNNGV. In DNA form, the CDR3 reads TGTGCCAGCAGACCCACAGGGCGGGTGACCTACGAGCAGTACTTC. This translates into CASRPTGRVTYEQYF. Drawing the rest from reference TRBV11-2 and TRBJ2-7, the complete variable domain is EAGVAQSPRYKIIEKRQSVAFWCNPISGHATLYWYQQILGQGPKLLIQFQNNGVVDDSQLPKDRFSAERLKGVDSTLKIQPAKLEDSAVYLCASRPTGRVTYEQYFGPGTRLTVT.

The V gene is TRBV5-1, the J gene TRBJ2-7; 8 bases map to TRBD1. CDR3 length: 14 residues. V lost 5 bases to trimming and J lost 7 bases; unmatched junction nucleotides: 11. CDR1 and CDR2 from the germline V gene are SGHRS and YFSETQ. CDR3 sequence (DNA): TGCGCCAGCAGACCCGGGACAGGTATTCAAGAGCAGTACTTC. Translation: CASRPGTGIQEQYF.

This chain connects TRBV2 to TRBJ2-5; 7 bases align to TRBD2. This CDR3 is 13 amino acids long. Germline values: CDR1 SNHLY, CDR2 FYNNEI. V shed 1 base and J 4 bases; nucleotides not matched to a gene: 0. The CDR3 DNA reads TGTGCCAGCAGTGAAGGGGGGGGAGAGACCCAGTACTTC. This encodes CASSEGGGETQYF.

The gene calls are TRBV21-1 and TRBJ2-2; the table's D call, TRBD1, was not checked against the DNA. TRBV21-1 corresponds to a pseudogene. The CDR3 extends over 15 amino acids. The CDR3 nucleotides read TGTGCCAGCAGTCCTGGACAGGGATGTACCGGGGAGCTGTTTTTT. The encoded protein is CASSPGQGCTGELFF.

CDR3 residues: CASSPGSGSVTGELFF. The CDR3 DNA sequence: TGCGCCAGCAGCCCAGGGAGCGGGAGTGTCACCGGGGAGCTGTTTTTT. The chain joins TRBV5-1 to TRBJ2-2; 8 nucleotides agree with TRBD2. CDR1 SGHRS and CDR2 YFSETQ come from the germline V gene. Trimming cost V 4 bases and J 4 bases; bases outside gene matches: 9. The CDR3 totals 16 residues.